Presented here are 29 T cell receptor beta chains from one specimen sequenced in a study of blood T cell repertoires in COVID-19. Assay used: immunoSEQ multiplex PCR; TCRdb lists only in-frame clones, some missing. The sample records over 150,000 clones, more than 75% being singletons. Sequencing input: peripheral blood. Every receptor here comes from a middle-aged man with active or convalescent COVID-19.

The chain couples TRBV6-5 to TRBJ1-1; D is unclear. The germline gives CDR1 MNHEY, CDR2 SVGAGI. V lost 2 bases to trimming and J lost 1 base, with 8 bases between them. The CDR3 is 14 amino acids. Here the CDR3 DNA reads TGTGCCAGCAGTTACAGCCTTACGAACACTGAAGCTTTCTTT. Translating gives CASSYSLTNTEAFF.

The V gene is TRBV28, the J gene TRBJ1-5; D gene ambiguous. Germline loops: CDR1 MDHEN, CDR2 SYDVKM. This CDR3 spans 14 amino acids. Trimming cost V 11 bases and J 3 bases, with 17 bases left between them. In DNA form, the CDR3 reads TGTGCCGGAGGGCGGGCAGGCTACAATCAGCCCCAGCATTTT. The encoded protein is CAGGRAGYNQPQHF.

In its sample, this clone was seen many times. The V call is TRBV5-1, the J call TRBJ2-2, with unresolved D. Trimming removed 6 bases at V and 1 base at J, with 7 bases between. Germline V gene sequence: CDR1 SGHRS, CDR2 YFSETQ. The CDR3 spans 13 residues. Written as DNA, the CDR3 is TGCGCCAGCAATTCAGAGAACACCGGGGAGCTGTTTTTT. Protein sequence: CASNSENTGELFF.

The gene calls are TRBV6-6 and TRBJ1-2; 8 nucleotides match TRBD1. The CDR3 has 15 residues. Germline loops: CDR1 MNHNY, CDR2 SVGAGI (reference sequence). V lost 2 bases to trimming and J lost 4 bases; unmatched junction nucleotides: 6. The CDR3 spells CASSYRPGGGYGYTF. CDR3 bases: TGTGCCAGCAGTTACCGACCAGGGGGCGGCTATGGCTACACCTTC.

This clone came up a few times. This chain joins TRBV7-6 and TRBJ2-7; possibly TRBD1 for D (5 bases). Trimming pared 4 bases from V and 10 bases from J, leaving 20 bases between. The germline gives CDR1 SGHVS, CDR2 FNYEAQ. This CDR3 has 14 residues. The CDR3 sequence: CASSSSTEPAKQYF. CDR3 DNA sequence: TGTGCCAGCAGCTCCTCGACAGAGCCCGCCAAACAGTACTTC.

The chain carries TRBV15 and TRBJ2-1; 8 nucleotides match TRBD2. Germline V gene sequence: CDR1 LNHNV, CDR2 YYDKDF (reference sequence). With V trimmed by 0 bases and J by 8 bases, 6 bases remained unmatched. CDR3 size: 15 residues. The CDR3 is CATSRDQGTRHEQFF. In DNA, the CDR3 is TGTGCCACCAGCAGAGATCAGGGGACTAGACATGAGCAGTTCTTC.

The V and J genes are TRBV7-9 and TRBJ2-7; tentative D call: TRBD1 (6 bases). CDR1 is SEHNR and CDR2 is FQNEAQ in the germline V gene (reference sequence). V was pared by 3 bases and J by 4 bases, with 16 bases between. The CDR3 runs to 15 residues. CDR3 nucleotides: TGTGCCAGCAGCTTGGACAGTCTTGGGGGTTACGAGCAGTACTTC. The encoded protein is CASSLDSLGGYEQYF.

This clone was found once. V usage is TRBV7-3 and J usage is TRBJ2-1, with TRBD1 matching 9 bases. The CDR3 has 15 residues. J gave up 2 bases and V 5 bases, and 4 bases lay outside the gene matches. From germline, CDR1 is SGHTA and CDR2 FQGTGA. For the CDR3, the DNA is TGTGCCAGCAGCCAAGGACAGGGGCCCTACAATGAGCAGTTCTTC. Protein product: CASSQGQGPYNEQFF.

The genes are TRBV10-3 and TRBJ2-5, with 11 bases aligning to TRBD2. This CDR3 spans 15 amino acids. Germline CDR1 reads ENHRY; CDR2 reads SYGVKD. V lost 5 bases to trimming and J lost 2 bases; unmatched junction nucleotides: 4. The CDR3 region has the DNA TGTGCCATCAGTTCTAGCGGGGGGCTGCAAGAGACCCAGTACTTC. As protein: CAISSSGGLQETQYF.

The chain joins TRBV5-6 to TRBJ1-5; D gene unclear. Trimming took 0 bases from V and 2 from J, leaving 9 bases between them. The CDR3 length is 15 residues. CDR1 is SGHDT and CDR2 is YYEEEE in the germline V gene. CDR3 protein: CASSLVFQGNQPQHF. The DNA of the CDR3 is TGTGCCAGCAGCTTGGTATTTCAGGGCAATCAGCCCCAGCATTTT.

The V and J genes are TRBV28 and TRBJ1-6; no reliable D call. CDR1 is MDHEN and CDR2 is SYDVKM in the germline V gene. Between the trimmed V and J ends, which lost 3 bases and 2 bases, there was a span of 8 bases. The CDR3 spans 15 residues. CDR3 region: CASSLRTTYNSPLHF. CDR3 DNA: TGTGCCAGCAGTTTGAGGACTACCTATAATTCACCCCTCCACTTT.

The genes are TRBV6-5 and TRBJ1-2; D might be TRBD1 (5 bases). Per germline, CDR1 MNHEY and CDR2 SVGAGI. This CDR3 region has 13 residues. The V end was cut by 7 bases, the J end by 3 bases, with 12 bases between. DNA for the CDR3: TGTGCCAGCACCTCCCCAGGGCACTATGGCTACACCTTC. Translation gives CASTSPGHYGYTF.

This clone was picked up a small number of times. CDR3: CASSQDVGVADSPLHF. The CDR3 DNA reads as TGTGCCAGCAGCCAAGATGTAGGAGTAGCAGATTCACCCCTCCACTTT. This sequence joins TRBV14 and TRBJ1-6; no reliable D call. CDR1 and CDR2 from the germline V gene are SGHDN and FVKESK. The CDR3 is made up of 16 amino acids. The ends were cut back, 0 bases at V and 8 bases at J, with 14 bases in the middle.

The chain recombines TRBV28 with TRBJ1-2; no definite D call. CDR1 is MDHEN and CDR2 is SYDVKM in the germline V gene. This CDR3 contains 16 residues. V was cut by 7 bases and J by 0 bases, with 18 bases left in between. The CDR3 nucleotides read TGTGCCAGCACTCTCCTTTGGAACAGCACTAACTATGGCTACACCTTC. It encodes CASTLLWNSTNYGYTF.

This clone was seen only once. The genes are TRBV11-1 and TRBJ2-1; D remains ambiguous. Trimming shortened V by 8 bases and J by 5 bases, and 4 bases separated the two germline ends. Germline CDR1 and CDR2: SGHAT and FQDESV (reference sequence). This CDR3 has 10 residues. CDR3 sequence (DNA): TGTGCCAGCGCAGACAATGAGCAGTTCTTC. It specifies CASADNEQFF.

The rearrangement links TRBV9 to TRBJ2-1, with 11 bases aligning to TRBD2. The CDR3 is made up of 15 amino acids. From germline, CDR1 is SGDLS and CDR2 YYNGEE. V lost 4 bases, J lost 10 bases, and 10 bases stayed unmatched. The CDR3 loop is CASSLLAGVREEQFF. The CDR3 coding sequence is TGTGCCAGCAGCCTACTAGCGGGGGTCCGGGAAGAGCAGTTCTTC.

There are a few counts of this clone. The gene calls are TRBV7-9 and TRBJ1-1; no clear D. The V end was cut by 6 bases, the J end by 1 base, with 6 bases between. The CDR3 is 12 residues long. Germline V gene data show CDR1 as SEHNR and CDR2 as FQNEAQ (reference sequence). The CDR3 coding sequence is TGTGCCAGCAGACGGGAGAACACTGAAGCTTTCTTT. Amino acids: CASRRENTEAFF.

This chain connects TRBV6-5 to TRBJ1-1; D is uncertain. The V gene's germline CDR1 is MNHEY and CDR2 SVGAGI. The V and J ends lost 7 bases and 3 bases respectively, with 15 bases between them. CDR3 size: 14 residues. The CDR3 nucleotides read TGTGCCAGCAAGGTGACACCCTGGGACACTGAAGCTTTCTTT. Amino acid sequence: CASKVTPWDTEAFF.

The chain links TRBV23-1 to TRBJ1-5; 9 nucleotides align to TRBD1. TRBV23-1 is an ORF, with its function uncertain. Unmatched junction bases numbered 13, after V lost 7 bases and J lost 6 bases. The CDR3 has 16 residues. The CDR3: CASKPGQGFGSQPQHF. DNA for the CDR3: TGCGCCAGCAAGCCGGGACAGGGATTTGGTAGTCAGCCCCAGCATTTT.

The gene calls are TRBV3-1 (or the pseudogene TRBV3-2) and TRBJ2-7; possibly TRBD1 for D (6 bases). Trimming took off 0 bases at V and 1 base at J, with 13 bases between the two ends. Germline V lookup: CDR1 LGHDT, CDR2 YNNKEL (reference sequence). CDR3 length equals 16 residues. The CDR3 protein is CASSQDLRTESYEQYF. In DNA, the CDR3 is TGTGCCAGCAGCCAAGATCTTAGGACAGAGTCCTACGAGCAGTACTTC.

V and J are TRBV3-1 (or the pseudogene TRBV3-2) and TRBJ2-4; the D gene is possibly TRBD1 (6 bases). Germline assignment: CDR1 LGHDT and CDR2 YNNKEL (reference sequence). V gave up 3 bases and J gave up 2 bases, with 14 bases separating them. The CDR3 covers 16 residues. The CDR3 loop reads CASSHGQSGTKNIQYF. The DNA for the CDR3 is TGTGCCAGCAGCCATGGACAGAGTGGGACCAAAAACATTCAGTACTTC.

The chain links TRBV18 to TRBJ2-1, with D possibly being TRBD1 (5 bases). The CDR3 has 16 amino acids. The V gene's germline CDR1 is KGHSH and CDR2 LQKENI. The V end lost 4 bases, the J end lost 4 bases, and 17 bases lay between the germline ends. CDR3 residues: CASSLKTTDTYNEQFF. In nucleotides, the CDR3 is TGTGCCAGCTCACTTAAAACGACAGACACTTACAATGAGCAGTTCTTC.

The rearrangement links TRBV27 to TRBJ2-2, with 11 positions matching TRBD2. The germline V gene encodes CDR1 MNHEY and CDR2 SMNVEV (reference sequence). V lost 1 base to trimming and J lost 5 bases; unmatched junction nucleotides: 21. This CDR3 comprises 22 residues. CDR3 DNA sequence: TGTGCCAGCAGTTTATTCGGGGGGTCCCAAGGACTAGCGGGTCCCGTGACCGGGGAGCTGTTTTTT. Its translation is CASSLFGGSQGLAGPVTGELFF.

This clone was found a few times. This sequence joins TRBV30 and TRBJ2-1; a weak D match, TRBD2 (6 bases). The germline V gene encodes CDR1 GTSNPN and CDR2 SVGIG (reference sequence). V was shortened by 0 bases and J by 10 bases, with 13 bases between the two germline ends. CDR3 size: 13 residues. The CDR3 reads CAWSVLIRGEQFF. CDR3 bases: TGTGCCTGGAGTGTACTTATTCGGGGGGAGCAGTTCTTC.

CDR3 DNA sequence: TGTGCCAGCAGGACCCCGGGTGAGACTGAAGCTTTCTTT. Translating gives CASRTPGETEAFF. V usage is TRBV6-5 and J usage is TRBJ1-1; D gene unclear. The CDR3 runs to 13 residues. V was trimmed by 6 bases and J by 5 bases, leaving 13 bases between them. CDR1 is MNHEY and CDR2 is SVGAGI in the germline V gene.

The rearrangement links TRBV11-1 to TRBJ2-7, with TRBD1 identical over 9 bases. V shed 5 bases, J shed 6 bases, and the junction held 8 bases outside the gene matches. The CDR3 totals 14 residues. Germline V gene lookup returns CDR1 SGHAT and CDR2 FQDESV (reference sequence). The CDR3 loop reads CASSIHRDRAEQYF. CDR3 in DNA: TGTGCCAGCAGCATCCACCGGGACAGGGCCGAGCAGTACTTC.

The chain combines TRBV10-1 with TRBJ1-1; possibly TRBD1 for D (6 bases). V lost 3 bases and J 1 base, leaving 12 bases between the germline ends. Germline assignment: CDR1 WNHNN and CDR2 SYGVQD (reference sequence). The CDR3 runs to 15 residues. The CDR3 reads CASSDPRGPNTEAFF. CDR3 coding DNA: TGCGCCAGCAGTGACCCCAGGGGACCGAACACTGAAGCTTTCTTT.

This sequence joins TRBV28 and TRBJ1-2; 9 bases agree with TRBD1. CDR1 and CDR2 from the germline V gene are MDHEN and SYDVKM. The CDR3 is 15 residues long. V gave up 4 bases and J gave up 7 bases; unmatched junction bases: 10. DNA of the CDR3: TGTGCCAGCAGTTACCTGACAGGGGGGACGGGTGGCTACACCTTC. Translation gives CASSYLTGGTGGYTF.

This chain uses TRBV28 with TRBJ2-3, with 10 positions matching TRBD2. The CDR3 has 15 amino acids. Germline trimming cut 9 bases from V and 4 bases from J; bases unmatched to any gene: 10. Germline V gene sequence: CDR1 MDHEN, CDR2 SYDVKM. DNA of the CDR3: TGTGCCAGTCATAGCGGGGGGATAATGGCAGATACGCAGTATTTT. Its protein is CASHSGGIMADTQYF. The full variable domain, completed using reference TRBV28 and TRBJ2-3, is DVKVTQSSRYLVKRTGEKVFLECVQDMDHENMFWYRQDPGLGLRLIYFSYDVKMKEKGDIPEGYSVSREKKERFSLILESASTNQTSMYLCASHSGGIMADTQYFGPGTRLTVL.